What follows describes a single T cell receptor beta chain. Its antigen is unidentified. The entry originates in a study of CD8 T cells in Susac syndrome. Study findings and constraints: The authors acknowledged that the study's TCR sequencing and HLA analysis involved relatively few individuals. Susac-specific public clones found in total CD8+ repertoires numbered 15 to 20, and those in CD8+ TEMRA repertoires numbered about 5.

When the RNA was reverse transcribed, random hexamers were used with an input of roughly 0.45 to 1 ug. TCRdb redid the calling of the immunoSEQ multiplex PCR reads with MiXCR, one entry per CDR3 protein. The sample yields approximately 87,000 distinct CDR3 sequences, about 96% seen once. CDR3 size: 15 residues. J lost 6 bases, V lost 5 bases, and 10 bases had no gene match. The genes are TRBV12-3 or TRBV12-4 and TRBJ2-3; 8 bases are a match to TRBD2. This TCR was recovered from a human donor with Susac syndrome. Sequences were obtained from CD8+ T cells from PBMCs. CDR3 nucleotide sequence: TGTGCCAGCAGTCCTATGGGACTAGGTCTGGATACGCAGTATTTT. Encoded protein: CASSPMGLGLDTQYF.